Listed below are T cell receptor beta chains from one sample, sequenced in a study of blood T cell repertoires in COVID-19. Assay used: immunoSEQ multiplex PCR; TCRdb lists only in-frame clones, some missing. The sample shows around 250,000 clones, 80% to 90% of them seen only once. Sequences were obtained from peripheral blood. These receptors all stem from a man in his forties with active or convalescent COVID-19. Each CDR3 is given with its conserved first and last residue.

cdr3_length j_call v_call cdr3_aa
18 TRBJ2-2 TRBV6-1 CASSDPPGRGRNTGELFF
14 TRBJ1-6 TRBV27 CASLSRAGSSPLHF
15 TRBJ1-1 TRBV11-2 CASSLGGVTGAEAFF
15 TRBJ2-7 TRBV19 CASSNPGQTLGEQYF
16 TRBJ1-1 TRBV10-3 CAISESGQGAVTEAFF
18 TRBJ1-6 TRBV2 CASSKNSPGGGINSPLHF
15 TRBJ1-2 TRBV7-3 CASSLGPGDHYGYTF
15 TRBJ2-2 TRBV18 CASSGQGAETGELFF
15 TRBJ2-5 TRBV5-1 CASSTSGGRQETQYF
16 TRBJ2-2 TRBV5-1 CASSLTGTGSTGELFF
12 TRBJ2-1 TRBV2 CASSVQINEQFF
15 TRBJ2-1 TRBV6-6 CASSGRWTSPDEQFF
14 TRBJ2-7 TRBV11-2 CASSLGQAIYEQYF
14 TRBJ2-5 TRBV7-8 CASSLGSVRETQYF
14 TRBJ2-7 TRBV6-5 CASTRTGSTYEQYF
15 TRBJ2-1 TRBV7-6 CASSLYTLSYNEQFF
14 TRBJ1-6 TRBV7-8 CASSSGQASSPLHF
14 TRBJ1-6 TRBV28 CASRLGTSLLPLHF
15 TRBJ2-5 TRBV6-5 CASSLLAGGQETQYF
13 TRBJ1-2 TRBV3-1/TRBV3-2 CASSLGRGGGYTF
17 TRBJ2-7 TRBV4-2 CASSQGGGPFPTYEQYF
13 TRBJ1-2 TRBV5-1 CASRQDTNYGYTF
16 TRBJ1-5 TRBV15 CATSPGQGYSNQPQHF
14 TRBJ2-7 TRBV30 CAWRKYRTRSEQYF
13 TRBJ1-1 TRBV5-1 CASSLQSDTEAFF
16 TRBJ1-1 TRBV18 CASSPQGALAPAEAFF
16 TRBJ2-1 TRBV4-2 CASSQEGGRTDNEQFF
16 TRBJ1-5 TRBV18 CASSPGRQGAVQPQHF
13 TRBJ1-2 TRBV6-5 CASSADEGYGYTF